This T cell receptor (beta chain) was identified in a study of cytomegalovirus exposure and HLA in healthy donors. Study results and limitations: The listing of 150 to 200 TCR beta chains classed them as cytomegalovirus-associated.

The PCR employed 60 Vbeta primers together with 13 Jbeta primers. Profiling relied on immunoSEQ multiplex PCR, and the TCRdb table lists in-frame clones only, not all of them. The sample shows about 59,000 clones, about four fifths of them seen only once. Germline V gene sequence: CDR1 MNHEY, CDR2 SMNVEV (reference sequence). Between the trimmed V and J ends, which lost 6 bases and 6 bases, there was a span of 18 bases. CDR3 length equals 15 residues. Note on this clone: Its matching antigen is unknown.

The sequence was collected from a man aged 25-40 years in good health and CMV-seropositive. The rearrangement uses TRBV27 and TRBJ2-1; D might be TRBD2 (6 bases). The sequenced material came from PBMCs. The CDR3 DNA is TGTGCCAGCAGCCTAGGACTAACCCGGGGCAATGAGCAGTTCTTC. Encoded protein: CASSLGLTRGNEQFF.